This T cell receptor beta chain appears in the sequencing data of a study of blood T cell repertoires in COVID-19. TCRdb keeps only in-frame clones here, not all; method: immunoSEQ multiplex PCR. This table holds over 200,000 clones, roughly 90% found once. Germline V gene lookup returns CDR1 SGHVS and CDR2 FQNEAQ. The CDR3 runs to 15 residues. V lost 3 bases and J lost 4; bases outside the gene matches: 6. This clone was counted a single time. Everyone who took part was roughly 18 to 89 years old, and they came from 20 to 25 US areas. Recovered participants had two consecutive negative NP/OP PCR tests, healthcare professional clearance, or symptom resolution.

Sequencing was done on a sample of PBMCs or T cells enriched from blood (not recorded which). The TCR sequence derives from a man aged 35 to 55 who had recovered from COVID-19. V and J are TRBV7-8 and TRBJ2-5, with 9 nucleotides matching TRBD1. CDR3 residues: CASSLETGGIETQYF. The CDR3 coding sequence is TGTGCCAGCAGCTTGGAGACAGGGGGTATAGAGACCCAGTACTTC.